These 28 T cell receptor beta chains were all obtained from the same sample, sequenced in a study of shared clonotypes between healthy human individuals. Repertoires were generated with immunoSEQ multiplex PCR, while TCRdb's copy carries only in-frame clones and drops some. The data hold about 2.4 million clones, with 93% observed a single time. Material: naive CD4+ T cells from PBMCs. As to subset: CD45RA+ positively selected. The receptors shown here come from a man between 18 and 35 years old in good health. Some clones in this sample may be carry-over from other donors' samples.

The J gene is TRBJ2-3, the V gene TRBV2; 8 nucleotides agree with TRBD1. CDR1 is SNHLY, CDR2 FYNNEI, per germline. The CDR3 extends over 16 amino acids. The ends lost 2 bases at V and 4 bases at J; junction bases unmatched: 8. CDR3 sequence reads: CASSETLLTGADTQYF. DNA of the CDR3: TGTGCCAGCAGTGAAACCCTATTGACAGGGGCAGATACGCAGTATTTT.

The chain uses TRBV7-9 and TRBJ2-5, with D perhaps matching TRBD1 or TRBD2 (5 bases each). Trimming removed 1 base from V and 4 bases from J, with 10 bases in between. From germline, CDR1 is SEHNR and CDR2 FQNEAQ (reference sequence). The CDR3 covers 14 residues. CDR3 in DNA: TGTGCCAGCAGCTTAGTTGCCGGGACAGAGACCCAGTACTTC. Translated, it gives CASSLVAGTETQYF.

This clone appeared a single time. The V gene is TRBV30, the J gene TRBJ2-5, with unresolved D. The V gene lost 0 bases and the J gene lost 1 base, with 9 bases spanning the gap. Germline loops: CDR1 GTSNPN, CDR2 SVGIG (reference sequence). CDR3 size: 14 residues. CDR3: CAWSVGRSQETQYF. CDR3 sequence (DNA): TGTGCCTGGAGTGTTGGAAGGTCCCAAGAGACCCAGTACTTC.

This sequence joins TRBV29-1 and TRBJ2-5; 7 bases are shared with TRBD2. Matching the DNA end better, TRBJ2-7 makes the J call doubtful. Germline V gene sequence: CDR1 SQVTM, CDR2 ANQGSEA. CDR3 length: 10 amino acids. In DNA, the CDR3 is TGCAGCGCCCTAGCGGACGAGCAGTACTTC. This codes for CSALADEQYF.

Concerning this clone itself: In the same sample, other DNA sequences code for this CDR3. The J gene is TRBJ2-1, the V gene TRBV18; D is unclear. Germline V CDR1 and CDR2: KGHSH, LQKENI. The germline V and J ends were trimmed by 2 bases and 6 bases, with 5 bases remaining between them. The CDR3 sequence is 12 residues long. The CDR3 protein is CASSPKGNEQFF. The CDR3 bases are TGTGCCAGCTCACCAAAGGGCAATGAGCAGTTCTTC.

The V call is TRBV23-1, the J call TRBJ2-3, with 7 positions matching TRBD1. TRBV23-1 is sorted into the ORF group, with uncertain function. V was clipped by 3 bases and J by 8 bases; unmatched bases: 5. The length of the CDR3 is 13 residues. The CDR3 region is CASSHPRQGTQYF. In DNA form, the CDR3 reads TGCGCCAGCAGTCACCCCCGACAGGGTACGCAGTATTTT.

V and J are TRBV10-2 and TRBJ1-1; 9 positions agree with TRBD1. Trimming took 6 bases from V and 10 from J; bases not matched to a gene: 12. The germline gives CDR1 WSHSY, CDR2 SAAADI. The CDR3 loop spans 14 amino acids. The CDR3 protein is CASRGGQGSLGAFF. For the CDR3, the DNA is TGCGCCAGCAGGGGCGGACAGGGGTCCTTGGGAGCTTTCTTT.

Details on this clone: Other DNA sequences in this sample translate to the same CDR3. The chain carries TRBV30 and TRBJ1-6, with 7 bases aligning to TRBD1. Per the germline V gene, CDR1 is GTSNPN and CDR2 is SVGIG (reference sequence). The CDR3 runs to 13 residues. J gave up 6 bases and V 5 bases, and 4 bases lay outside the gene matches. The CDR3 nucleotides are TGTGCCTGGGACAGGGAGAGTAATTCACCCCTCCACTTT. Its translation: CAWDRESNSPLHF.

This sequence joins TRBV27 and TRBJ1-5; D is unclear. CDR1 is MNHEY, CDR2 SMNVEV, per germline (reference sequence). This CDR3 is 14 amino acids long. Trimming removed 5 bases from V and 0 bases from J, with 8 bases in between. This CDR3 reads CASSRKNSNQPQHF. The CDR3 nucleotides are TGTGCCAGCAGTCGAAAAAATAGCAATCAGCCCCAGCATTTT.

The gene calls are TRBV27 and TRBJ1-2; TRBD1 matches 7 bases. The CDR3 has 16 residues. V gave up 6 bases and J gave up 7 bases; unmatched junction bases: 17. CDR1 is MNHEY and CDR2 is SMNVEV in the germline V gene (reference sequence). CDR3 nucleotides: TGTGCCAGCAGCCTAGGGCAGGGGGTTGGATTTGGTGGCTACACCTTC. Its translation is CASSLGQGVGFGGYTF.

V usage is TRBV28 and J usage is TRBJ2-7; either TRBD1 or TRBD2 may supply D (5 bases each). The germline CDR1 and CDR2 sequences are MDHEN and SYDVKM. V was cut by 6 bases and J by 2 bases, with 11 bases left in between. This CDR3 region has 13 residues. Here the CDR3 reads CASRSGTPYEQYF. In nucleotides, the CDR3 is TGTGCCAGCAGATCCGGGACCCCCTACGAGCAGTACTTC.

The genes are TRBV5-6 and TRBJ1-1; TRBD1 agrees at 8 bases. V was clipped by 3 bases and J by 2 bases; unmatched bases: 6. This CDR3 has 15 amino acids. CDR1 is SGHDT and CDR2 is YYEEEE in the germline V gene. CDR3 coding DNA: TGTGCCAGCAGCTGGGCCGGGACAGGTAACACTGAAGCTTTCTTT. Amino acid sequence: CASSWAGTGNTEAFF. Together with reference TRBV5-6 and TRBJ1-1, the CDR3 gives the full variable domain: DAGVTQSPTHLIKTRGQQVTLRCSPKSGHDTVSWYQQALGQGPQFIFQYYEEEERQRGNFPDRFSGHQFPNYSSELNVNALLLGDSALYLCASSWAGTGNTEAFFGQGTRLTVV.

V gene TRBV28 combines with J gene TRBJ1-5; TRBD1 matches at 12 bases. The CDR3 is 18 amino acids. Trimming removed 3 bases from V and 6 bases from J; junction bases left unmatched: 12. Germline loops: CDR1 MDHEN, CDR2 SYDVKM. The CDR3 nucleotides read TGTGCCAGCAGTTTGCATGCATCCGGGACAGGGGGCACTCAGCCCCAGCATTTT. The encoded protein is CASSLHASGTGGTQPQHF.

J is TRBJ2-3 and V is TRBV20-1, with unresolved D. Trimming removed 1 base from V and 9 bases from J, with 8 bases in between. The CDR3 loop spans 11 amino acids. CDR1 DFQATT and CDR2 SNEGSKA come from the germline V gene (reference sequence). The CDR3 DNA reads TGCAGTGCTAGAGGTAAGTGGACGCAGTATTTT. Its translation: CSARGKWTQYF.

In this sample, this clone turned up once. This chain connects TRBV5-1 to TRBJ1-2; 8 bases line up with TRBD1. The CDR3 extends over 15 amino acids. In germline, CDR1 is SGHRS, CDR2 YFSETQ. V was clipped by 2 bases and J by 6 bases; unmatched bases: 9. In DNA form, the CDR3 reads TGCGCCAGCAGCTTCGGGACAGGAGGCGGTGATGGCTACACCTTC. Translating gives CASSFGTGGGDGYTF.

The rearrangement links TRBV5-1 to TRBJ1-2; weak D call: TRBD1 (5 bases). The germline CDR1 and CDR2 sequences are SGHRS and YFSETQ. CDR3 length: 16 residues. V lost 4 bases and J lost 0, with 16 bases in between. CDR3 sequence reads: CASSPGDGRSNYGYTF. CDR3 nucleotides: TGCGCCAGCAGCCCCGGGGACGGACGATCTAACTATGGCTACACCTTC.

This chain's CDR3 is CASRREGGTGELFF. CDR3 DNA: TGTGCCAGCAGGCGGGAAGGGGGCACCGGGGAGCTGTTTTTT. The rearrangement joins TRBV6-4 to TRBJ2-2; D may match TRBD1 or TRBD2 (6 bases each). Trimming stripped 6 bases from V and 4 bases from J, with 12 bases between. Germline V gene data show CDR1 as MRHNA and CDR2 as SNTAGT. CDR3 length: 14 residues.

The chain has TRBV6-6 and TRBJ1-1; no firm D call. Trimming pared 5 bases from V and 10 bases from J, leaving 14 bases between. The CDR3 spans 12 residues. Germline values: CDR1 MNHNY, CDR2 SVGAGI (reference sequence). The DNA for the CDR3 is TGTGCCAGCAGTCCCACTCTCGAGGGAGCTTTCTTT. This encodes CASSPTLEGAFF.

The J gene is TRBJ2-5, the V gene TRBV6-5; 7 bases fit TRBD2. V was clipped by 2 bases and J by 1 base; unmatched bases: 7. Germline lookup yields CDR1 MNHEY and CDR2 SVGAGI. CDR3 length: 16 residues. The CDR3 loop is CASSYRSSGRQETQYF. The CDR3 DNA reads TGTGCCAGCAGTTACAGGTCTAGCGGTCGCCAAGAGACCCAGTACTTC.

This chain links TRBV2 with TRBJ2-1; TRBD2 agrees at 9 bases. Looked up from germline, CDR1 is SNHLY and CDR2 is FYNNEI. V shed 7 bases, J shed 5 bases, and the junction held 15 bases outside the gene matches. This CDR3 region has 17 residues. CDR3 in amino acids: CASKAGLAGGDDNEQFF. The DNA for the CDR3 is TGTGCCAGCAAGGCTGGTCTGGCGGGAGGGGATGACAATGAGCAGTTCTTC. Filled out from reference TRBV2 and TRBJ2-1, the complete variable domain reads EPEVTQTPSHQVTQMGQEVILRCVPISNHLYFYWYRQILGQKVEFLVSFYNNEISEKSEIFDDQFSVERPDGSNFTLKIRSTKLEDSAMYFCASKAGLAGGDDNEQFFGPGTRLTVL.

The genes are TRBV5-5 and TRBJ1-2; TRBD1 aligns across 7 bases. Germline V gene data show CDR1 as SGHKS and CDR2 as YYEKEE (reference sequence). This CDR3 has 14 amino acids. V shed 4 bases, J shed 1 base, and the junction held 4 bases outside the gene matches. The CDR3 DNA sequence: TGTGCCAGCAGCGCAAGACAGGGTAACTATGGCTACACCTTC. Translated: CASSARQGNYGYTF.

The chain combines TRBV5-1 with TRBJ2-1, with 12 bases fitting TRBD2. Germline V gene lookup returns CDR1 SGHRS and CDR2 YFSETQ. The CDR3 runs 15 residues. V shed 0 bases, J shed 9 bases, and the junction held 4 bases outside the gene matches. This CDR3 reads CASSLGTSGAGEQFF. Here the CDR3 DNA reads TGCGCCAGCAGCTTGGGGACTAGCGGGGCGGGTGAGCAGTTCTTC.

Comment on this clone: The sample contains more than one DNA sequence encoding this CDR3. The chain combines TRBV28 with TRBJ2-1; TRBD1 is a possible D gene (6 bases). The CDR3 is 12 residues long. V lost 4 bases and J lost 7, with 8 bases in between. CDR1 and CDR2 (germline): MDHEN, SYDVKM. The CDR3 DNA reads TGTGCCAGCAGTTCACAGGGAAATGAGCAGTTCTTC. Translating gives CASSSQGNEQFF. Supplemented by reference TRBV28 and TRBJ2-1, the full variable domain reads DVKVTQSSRYLVKRTGEKVFLECVQDMDHENMFWYRQDPGLGLRLIYFSYDVKMKEKGDIPEGYSVSREKKERFSLILESASTNQTSMYLCASSSQGNEQFFGPGTRLTVL.

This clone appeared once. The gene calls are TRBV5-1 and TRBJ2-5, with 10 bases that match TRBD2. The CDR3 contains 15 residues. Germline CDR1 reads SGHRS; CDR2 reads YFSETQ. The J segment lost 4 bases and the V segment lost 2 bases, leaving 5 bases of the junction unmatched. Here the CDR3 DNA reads TGCGCCAGCAGCTTTTCAGCGGGAGGGCCAGAGACCCAGTACTTC. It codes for CASSFSAGGPETQYF.

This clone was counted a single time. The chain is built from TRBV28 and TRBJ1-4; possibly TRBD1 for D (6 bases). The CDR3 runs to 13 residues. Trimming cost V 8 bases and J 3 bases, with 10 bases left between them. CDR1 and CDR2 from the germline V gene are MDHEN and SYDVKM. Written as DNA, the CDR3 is TGTGCCAGCCGGGGGGCTTCTAATGAAAAACTGTTTTTT. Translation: CASRGASNEKLFF.

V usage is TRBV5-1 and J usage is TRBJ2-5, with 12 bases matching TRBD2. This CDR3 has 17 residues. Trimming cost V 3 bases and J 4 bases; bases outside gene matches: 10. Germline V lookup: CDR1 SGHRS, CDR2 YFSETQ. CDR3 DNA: TGCGCCAGCAGCTCTACCCTAGCGGGAGGGCCGCGAGAGACCCAGTACTTC. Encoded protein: CASSSTLAGGPRETQYF.

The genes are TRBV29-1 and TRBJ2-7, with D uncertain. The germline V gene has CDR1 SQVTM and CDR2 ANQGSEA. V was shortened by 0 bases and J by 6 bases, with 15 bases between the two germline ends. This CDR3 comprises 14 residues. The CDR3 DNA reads TGCAGCGTTGAAGATGGGATCCTACCCCTCGAGCAGTACTTC. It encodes CSVEDGILPLEQYF.

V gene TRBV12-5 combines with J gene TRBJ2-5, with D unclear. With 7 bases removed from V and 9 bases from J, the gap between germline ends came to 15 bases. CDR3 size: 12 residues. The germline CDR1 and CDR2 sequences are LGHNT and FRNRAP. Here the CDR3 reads CASARPPQPQYF. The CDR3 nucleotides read TGTGCTAGTGCCCGCCCCCCCCAGCCCCAGTACTTC.